The present T cell receptor beta chain was sequenced within a study of identifying expanded T cells in peripheral blood. V was clipped by 0 bases and J by 7 bases; unmatched bases: 6. The CDR3 loop spans 15 amino acids. The germline gives CDR1 LGHNA, CDR2 YSLEER. The protocol was immunoSEQ multiplex PCR, while the TCRdb copy is restricted to in-frame clones and leaves out a portion. Of 90,000 to 95,000 clones in the sample, 88% were seen once. The sequence derives from a person aged 18 to 70 in good health. Sequencing was carried out using blood. This rearrangement joins TRBV4-3 to TRBJ2-1, with 7 bases lining up with TRBD2. The DNA for the CDR3 is TGCGCCAGCAGCCAAGAACCGGGACTAATTAATGAGCAGTTCTTC. Encoded protein: CASSQEPGLINEQFF.